The entry below describes one T cell receptor (beta chain). As yet, its antigen is unknown. Healthy HIV-negative adults with no recent acute infections or vaccinations were recruited as donors. This sample was included in a study of shared clonotypes between healthy human individuals. Study findings and constraints: Represented diversity, genetic and exposure-history alike, was limited by few donors. Estimated richness was generally greater in naive than memory subsets.

The authors ran the assay at deep level. Sequencing was performed with immunoSEQ multiplex PCR; in TCRdb, only in-frame clones are kept and a portion is missing. The repertoire has approximately 2.3 million clones, more than 80% of them found once; the top ten carry 0.39%. The CDR3 sequence is 12 residues long. V was cut by 0 bases and J by 15 bases, with 12 bases left in between. The germline V gene encodes CDR1 MNHNS and CDR2 SASEGT. The source material was naive CD4+ T cells from PBMCs. Indicated subset: CD45RA+ positively selected. The receptor was isolated from a man younger than 35 in good health. Some clones in this sample may be carry-over from other donors' samples. The V and J genes are TRBV6-1 and TRBJ2-4; no clear D gene. CDR3 nucleotides: TGTGCCAGCAGTGAAGCTTTACTTGTTCCGTACTTC. It translates to CASSEALLVPYF.